These 21 T cell receptor beta chains share one sample of origin, sequenced in a study of blood T cell repertoires in COVID-19. The repertoire was sequenced with immunoSEQ multiplex PCR; TCRdb's copy has only in-frame clones and lacks some. The sample records about 460,000 clones, approximately 90% being singletons. Specimen: PBMCs or T cells enriched from blood (not recorded which). The receptors derive from a woman in her fifties or sixties who had recovered from COVID-19.

CDR3 in DNA: TGTGCCAGCAGTAGGGCGGGACCCAATCAGCCCCAGCATTTT. Translation: CASSRAGPNQPQHF. This sequence joins TRBV6-5 and TRBJ1-5, with a weak D call TRBD1 (5 bases). V gave up 5 bases and J gave up 3 bases, with 11 bases separating them. The CDR3 is 14 amino acids. Germline CDR1 reads MNHEY; CDR2 reads SVGAGI.

The genes are TRBV18 and TRBJ2-1; 9 nucleotides match TRBD2. The length of the CDR3 is 17 residues. Germline loops: CDR1 KGHSH, CDR2 LQKENI. J lost 1 base, V lost 2 bases, and 6 bases had no gene match. Here the CDR3 reads CASSPKASGASYNEQFF. For the CDR3, the DNA is TGTGCCAGCTCACCAAAAGCTAGCGGGGCGTCCTACAATGAGCAGTTCTTC. Variable domain in full (rest from reference TRBV18 and TRBJ2-1): NAGVMQNPRHLVRRRGQEARLRCSPMKGHSHVYWYRQLPEEGLKFMVYLQKENIIDESGMPKERFSAEFPKEGPSILRIQQVVRGDSAAYFCASSPKASGASYNEQFFGPGTRLTVL.

This rearrangement joins TRBV3-1 (or the pseudogene TRBV3-2) to TRBJ2-1, with a possible D match to TRBD2 (6 bases). The CDR3 loop spans 15 amino acids. Deletions cut 0 bases from V and 4 bases from J, with 10 bases between. Germline V gives CDR1 LGHDT, CDR2 YNNKEL (reference sequence). For the CDR3, the DNA is TGTGCCAGCAGCCAAGAAAGCGGGCCTTACAATGAGCAGTTCTTC. Protein product: CASSQESGPYNEQFF.

V usage is TRBV19 and J usage is TRBJ1-6; no definite D call. The germline gives CDR1 LNHDA, CDR2 SQIVND (reference sequence). V was trimmed by 6 bases and J by 8 bases, leaving 11 bases between them. The CDR3 consists of 13 residues. The CDR3 DNA reads as TGTGCCAGTAGCCGAAAGCAGGATTCACCCCTCCACTTT. This gives the protein CASSRKQDSPLHF.

The J gene is TRBJ1-5, the V gene TRBV9; D call uncertain. Germline values: CDR1 SGDLS, CDR2 YYNGEE. This CDR3 spans 14 amino acids. Trimming removed 5 bases at V and 0 bases at J, with 9 bases between. CDR3 coding DNA: TGTGCCAGCAGTGAATCTAATAGCAATCAGCCCCAGCATTTT. This gives the protein CASSESNSNQPQHF.

This clone was recorded only once. The rearrangement joins TRBV13 to TRBJ1-2; TRBD1 matches at 9 bases. V gave up 4 bases and J gave up 4 bases; unmatched junction bases: 7. CDR1 and CDR2 (germline): PRHDT, FYEKMQ (reference sequence). CDR3 length: 15 amino acids. The CDR3: CASSSRDRVTYGYTF. CDR3 nucleotide sequence: TGTGCCAGCAGCTCCCGGGACAGGGTGACCTATGGCTACACCTTC. Combining the CDR3 with reference TRBV13 and TRBJ1-2 gives the whole variable domain AAGVIQSPRHLIKEKRETATLKCYPIPRHDTVYWYQQGPGQDPQFLISFYEKMQSDKGSIPDRFSAQQFSDYHSELNMSSLELGDSALYFCASSSRDRVTYGYTFGSGTRLTVV.

The rearrangement joins TRBV6-5 to TRBJ1-2, with D perhaps TRBD1 (6 bases). The CDR3 is made up of 15 amino acids. Germline values: CDR1 MNHEY, CDR2 SVGAGI. The germline V and J ends were trimmed by 6 bases and 4 bases, with 18 bases remaining between them. The CDR3 sequence is CASRTWGGHRYGYTF. The CDR3 DNA sequence: TGTGCCAGCAGAACATGGGGGGGGCACCGCTATGGCTACACCTTC.

The J gene is TRBJ2-2, the V gene TRBV5-1; 8 bases match TRBD2. J gave up 4 bases and V 8 bases, and 4 bases lay outside the gene matches. This CDR3 has 13 amino acids. Germline V gene lookup returns CDR1 SGHRS and CDR2 YFSETQ. The CDR3 nucleotides read TGCGCCAGTCGGAGCGGGGGCACCGGGGAGCTGTTTTTT. Translation: CASRSGGTGELFF.

This rearrangement joins TRBV19 to TRBJ2-1; 7 bases fit TRBD1. The germline gives CDR1 LNHDA, CDR2 SQIVND (reference sequence). The CDR3 consists of 15 residues. Trimming removed 4 bases from V and 7 bases from J; junction bases left unmatched: 10. CDR3 residues: CASSTHPRQGNEQFF. The CDR3 DNA follows: TGTGCCAGTAGTACCCACCCGAGACAGGGAAATGAGCAGTTCTTC.

The chain has TRBV29-1 and TRBJ2-1, with D tentatively TRBD1 (6 bases). Germline V gene lookup returns CDR1 SQVTM and CDR2 ANQGSEA. V shed 2 bases and J shed 7 bases, with 9 bases lying between them. The CDR3 runs to 12 residues. CDR3 sequence: CSVEPQGNEQFF. In DNA form, the CDR3 reads TGCAGCGTTGAACCCCAGGGGAATGAGCAGTTCTTC.

The chain carries TRBV6-6 and TRBJ2-7, with 10 nucleotides matching TRBD2. J gave up 7 bases and V 10 bases, and 13 bases lay outside the gene matches. The CDR3 is 14 amino acids. Germline V gene data show CDR1 as MNHNY and CDR2 as SVGAGI (reference sequence). The CDR3 nucleotides read TGTGCCACCAAACTAGCGGGGACATCGGGAGAGCAGTACTTC. It specifies CATKLAGTSGEQYF.

The chain joins TRBV3-1 (or the pseudogene TRBV3-2) to TRBJ1-2, with 7 bases identical to TRBD1. Germline V gives CDR1 LGHDT, CDR2 YNNKEL (reference sequence). J gave up 4 bases and V 3 bases, and 5 bases lay outside the gene matches. This CDR3 comprises 14 residues. CDR3 nucleotides: TGTGCCAGCAGCCAGGGGACAGACCTCTATGGCTACACCTTC. This sequence encodes CASSQGTDLYGYTF.

This chain links TRBV9 with TRBJ2-6, with 7 bases fitting TRBD1. The CDR3 is made up of 17 amino acids. Germline CDR1 reads SGDLS; CDR2 reads YYNGEE. V dropped 0 bases and J dropped 2; count of bases not matched to a gene: 5. CDR3 sequence reads: CASSVAAGQAGANVLTF. For the CDR3, the DNA is TGTGCCAGCAGCGTAGCCGCAGGACAGGCTGGGGCCAACGTCCTGACTTTC.

V is TRBV11-2 and J is TRBJ1-1; D gene unclear. V lost 0 bases to trimming and J lost 4 bases, with 9 bases between them. The CDR3 contains 14 residues. Looked up from germline, CDR1 is SGHAT and CDR2 is FQNNGV. CDR3 region: CASSLDRSVTEAFF. For the CDR3, the DNA is TGTGCCAGCAGCTTAGACAGAAGCGTCACTGAAGCTTTCTTT.

The chain joins TRBV7-9 to TRBJ2-5; no reliable D call. Per the germline V gene, CDR1 is SEHNR and CDR2 is FQNEAQ (reference sequence). The CDR3 runs to 14 residues. The ends were cut back, 7 bases at V and 4 bases at J, with 16 bases in the middle. CDR3 DNA: TGTGCCAGCACCTATTGGTCAGGTCGAGAGACCCAGTACTTC. Its protein product is CASTYWSGRETQYF.

This clone was counted once. The chain couples TRBV18 to TRBJ1-5; D may be TRBD1 (6 bases). CDR1 and CDR2 from the germline V gene are KGHSH and LQKENI. The CDR3 spans 14 residues. Deletions cut 2 bases from V and 3 bases from J, with 8 bases between. This chain's CDR3 is CASSPDRYNQPQHF. The CDR3 DNA follows: TGTGCCAGCTCACCAGACAGGTACAATCAGCCCCAGCATTTT.

The chain couples TRBV6-4 to TRBJ1-6; no clear D gene. Germline CDR1 reads MRHNA; CDR2 reads SNTAGT. V was cut by 3 bases and J by 4 bases, with 7 bases left in between. The CDR3 runs 14 residues. This CDR3 is CASSEGLYNSPLHF. The CDR3 DNA reads as TGTGCCAGCAGTGAGGGCCTTTATAATTCACCCCTCCACTTT.

The J gene is TRBJ2-7, the V gene TRBV10-2; 10 bases are a match to TRBD1. The length of the CDR3 is 15 residues. V lost 3 bases, J lost 5 bases, and 7 bases stayed unmatched. The germline CDR1 and CDR2 sequences are WSHSY and SAAADI. CDR3: CASSDPRQGAHEQYV. Written as DNA, the CDR3 is TGCGCCAGCAGTGATCCGAGACAGGGGGCCCACGAGCAGTACGTC.

The chain carries TRBV7-9 and TRBJ1-3, with no clear D. This CDR3 region has 12 residues. In germline, CDR1 is SEHNR, CDR2 FQNEAQ (reference sequence). V was pared by 5 bases and J by 10 bases, with 12 bases between. CDR3 nucleotide sequence: TGTGCCAGCAGCCTACGACTCGGAACCATATATTTT. Encoded protein: CASSLRLGTIYF. Together with reference TRBV7-9 and TRBJ1-3, the CDR3 gives the full variable domain: DTGVSQNPRHKITKRGQNVTFRCDPISEHNRLYWYRQTLGQGPEFLTYFQNEAQLEKSRLLSDRFSAERPKGSFSTLEIQRTEQGDSAMYLCASSLRLGTIYFGEGSWLTVV.

This clone appeared a few times. V usage is TRBV4-1 and J usage is TRBJ1-5; D gene ambiguous. V lost 4 bases and J 2 bases, leaving 12 bases between the germline ends. Germline lookup yields CDR1 MGHRA and CDR2 YSYEKL. The CDR3 is made up of 15 amino acids. The CDR3 reads CASSRGILGNQPQHF. The CDR3 DNA is TGCGCCAGCAGCCGAGGGATTCTCGGCAATCAGCCCCAGCATTTT.

This chain uses TRBV30 with TRBJ1-6, with D unresolved. This CDR3 spans 13 amino acids. V was clipped by 8 bases and J by 4 bases, with 12 bases between them. Germline CDR1 reads GTSNPN; CDR2 reads SVGIG (reference sequence). CDR3 residues: CARRTGYNSPLHF. The CDR3 DNA reads as TGTGCCAGACGGACGGGGTATAATTCACCCCTCCACTTT.